This T cell receptor beta chain is from a study of cytomegalovirus exposure and HLA in healthy donors. Both 60 Vbeta primers and 13 Jbeta primers went into the PCR. Using immunoSEQ multiplex PCR, the repertoire was profiled, and TCRdb retains in-frame clones only, with some absent. The sample gives around 87,000 clones, 81% of which show up once; roughly 1.2% is in the top ten. V lost 0 bases to trimming and J lost 3 bases, with 5 bases between them. CDR1 MNHEY and CDR2 SMNVEV come from the germline V gene (reference sequence). This CDR3 comprises 14 residues. The sequence was obtained from a girl aged 2-15 years in good health and CMV-seropositive. Sample: PBMCs. The chain recombines TRBV27 with TRBJ2-2; D unclear. The CDR3 spells CASSLSSDTGELFF. CDR3 DNA: TGTGCCAGCAGTTTATCGAGTGACACCGGGGAGCTGTTTTTT.